Below, one T cell receptor beta chain is given with its context. As yet, its antigen is unknown. Every one of the patients relapsed after autologous stem cell transplantation (brentuximab vedotin exposure was variable). Trimming took 3 bases from V and 3 from J, leaving 18 bases between them. The CDR3 extends over 17 amino acids. CDR1 is MNHNS, CDR2 SASEGT, per germline. TCRdb's table, derived via immunoSEQ multiplex PCR, lists solely in-frame clones and lacks some. The profile shows 100,000 or so clones, more than 85% of them singletons. This sample was taken from a study of PD-1 blockade in classical Hodgkin lymphoma. Study findings and constraints: Lower baseline TCR diversity was reported for newly diagnosed patients than for healthy donors. CD4+ TCR diversity rose significantly by C4D1, and CD8+ TCR diversity did not.

The chain employs TRBV6-1 and TRBJ1-5, with D possibly matching TRBD1 (5 bases). Specimen: peripheral blood mononuclear cells (PBMCs), collected before the second cycle of nivolumab. This TCR came from a human donor with classical Hodgkin lymphoma. The CDR3 DNA is TGTGCCAGCAGTGATCCACATCGAGGACAAAACAATCAGCCCCAGCATTTT. Translated, it gives CASSDPHRGQNNQPQHF.